This record covers a single TCR beta chain. The antigen remains unidentified. CDR1 is KGHSH, CDR2 LQKENI, per germline. J was trimmed by 4 bases and V by 3 bases; bases with no gene match: 8. This CDR3 is 15 amino acids long. The record originates from a study of Ad26.COV2.S vaccination and SARS-CoV-2 variants. Study-level information: Donor was one of the participants in the Ad26.COV2.S arm of the COV1001 trial.

Study-wide results and limits: Individuals receiving vaccine had higher spike-specific TCR breadth than placebo recipients did. Comparability of non-spike TCR breadth was observed across vaccine and placebo recipients.

Assay: immunoSEQ multiplex PCR; the TCRdb copy retains only in-frame clones and omits some. The sample yields about 400,000 clones, approximately 90% seen once. Treatment in this sample: around 19 received Ad26.COV2.S at low or high dose, single or two shots; several received placebo; per-sample allocation not given. Samples were taken on day 63 after the first vaccine or placebo injection. The TCR sequence derives from a person between 18 and 65 years old who received the Ad26.COV2.S COVID-19 vaccine or a placebo. The sequenced sample was peripheral blood, obtained in a trial of Ad26.COV2.S vaccine versus placebo. V usage is TRBV18 and J usage is TRBJ1-2; TRBD1 matches 7 bases. In DNA form, the CDR3 reads TGTGCCAGCTCACCCGGATTGGACAGGCCCTATGGCTACACCTTC. Amino acids: CASSPGLDRPYGYTF. The variable domain in full, completed from reference TRBV18 and TRBJ1-2, reads NAGVMQNPRHLVRRRGQEARLRCSPMKGHSHVYWYRQLPEEGLKFMVYLQKENIIDESGMPKERFSAEFPKEGPSILRIQQVVRGDSAAYFCASSPGLDRPYGYTFGSGTRLTVV.